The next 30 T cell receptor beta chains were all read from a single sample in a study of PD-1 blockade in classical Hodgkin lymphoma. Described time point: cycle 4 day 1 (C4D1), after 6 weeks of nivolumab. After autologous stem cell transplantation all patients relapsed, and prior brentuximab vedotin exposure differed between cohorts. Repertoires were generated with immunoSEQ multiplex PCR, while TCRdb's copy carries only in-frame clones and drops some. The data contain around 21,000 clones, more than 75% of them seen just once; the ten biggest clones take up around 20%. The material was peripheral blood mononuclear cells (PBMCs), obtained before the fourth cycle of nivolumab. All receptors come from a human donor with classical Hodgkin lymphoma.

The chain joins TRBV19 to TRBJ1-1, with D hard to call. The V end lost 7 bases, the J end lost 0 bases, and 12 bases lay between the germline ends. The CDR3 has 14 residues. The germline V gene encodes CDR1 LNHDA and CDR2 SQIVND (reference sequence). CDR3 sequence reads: CASTFGVMNTEAFF. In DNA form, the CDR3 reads TGTGCCAGTACCTTCGGGGTCATGAACACTGAAGCTTTCTTT.

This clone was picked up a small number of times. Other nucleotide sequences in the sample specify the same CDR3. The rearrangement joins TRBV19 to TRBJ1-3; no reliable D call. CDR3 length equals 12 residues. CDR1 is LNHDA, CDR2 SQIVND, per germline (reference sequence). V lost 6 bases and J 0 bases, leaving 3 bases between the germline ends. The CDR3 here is CASSLSGNTIYF. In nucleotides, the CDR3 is TGTGCCAGTAGCCTCTCTGGAAACACCATATATTTT.

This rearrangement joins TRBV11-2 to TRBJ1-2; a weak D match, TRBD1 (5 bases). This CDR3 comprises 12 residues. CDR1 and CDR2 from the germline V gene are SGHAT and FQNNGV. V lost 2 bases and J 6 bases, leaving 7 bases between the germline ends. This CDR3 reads CASSLIGDGYTF. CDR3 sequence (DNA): TGTGCCAGCAGCTTAATAGGGGATGGCTACACCTTC.

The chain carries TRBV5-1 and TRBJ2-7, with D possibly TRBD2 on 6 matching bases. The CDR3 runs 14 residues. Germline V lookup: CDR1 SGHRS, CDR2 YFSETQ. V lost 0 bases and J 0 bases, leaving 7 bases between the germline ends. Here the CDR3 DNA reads TGCGCCAGCAGCTTGGGACTAGGCTCCTACGAGCAGTACGTC. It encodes CASSLGLGSYEQYV.

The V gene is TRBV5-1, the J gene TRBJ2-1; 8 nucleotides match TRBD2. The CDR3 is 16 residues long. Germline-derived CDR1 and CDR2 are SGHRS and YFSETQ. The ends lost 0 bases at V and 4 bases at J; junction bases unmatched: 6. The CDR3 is CASSLGRGALYNEQFF. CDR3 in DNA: TGCGCCAGCAGCTTGGGGCGGGGGGCACTTTACAATGAGCAGTTCTTC.

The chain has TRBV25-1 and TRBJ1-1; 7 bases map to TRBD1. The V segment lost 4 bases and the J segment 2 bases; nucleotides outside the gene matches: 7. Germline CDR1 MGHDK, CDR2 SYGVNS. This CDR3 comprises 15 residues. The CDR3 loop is CASSGSDRVNTEAFF. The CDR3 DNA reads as TGTGCCAGCAGTGGAAGCGACAGGGTTAACACTGAAGCTTTCTTT.

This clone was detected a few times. The CDR3 loop reads CASSLEGRRSNDNSPLHF. DNA for the CDR3: TGTGCCAGCAGCTTGGAGGGTCGGCGGTCCAATGATAATTCACCCCTCCACTTT. The J gene is TRBJ1-6, the V gene TRBV5-4, with unresolved D. Per germline, CDR1 SGHNT and CDR2 YYREEE (reference sequence). The ends were cut back, 0 bases at V and 5 bases at J, with 18 bases in the middle. This CDR3 spans 18 amino acids.

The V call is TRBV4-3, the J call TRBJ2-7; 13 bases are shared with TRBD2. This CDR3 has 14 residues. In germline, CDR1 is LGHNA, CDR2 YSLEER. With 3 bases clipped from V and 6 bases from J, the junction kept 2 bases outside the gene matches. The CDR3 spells CASSQGLAGSEQYF. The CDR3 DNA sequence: TGCGCCAGCAGCCAGGGACTAGCGGGGTCCGAGCAGTACTTC.

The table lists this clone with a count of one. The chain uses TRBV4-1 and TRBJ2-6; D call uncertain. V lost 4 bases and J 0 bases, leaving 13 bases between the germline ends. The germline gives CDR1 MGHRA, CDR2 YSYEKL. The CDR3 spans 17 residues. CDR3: CASSLTFASSGANVLTF. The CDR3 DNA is TGCGCCAGCAGCCTAACGTTTGCAAGCTCTGGGGCCAACGTCCTGACTTTC.

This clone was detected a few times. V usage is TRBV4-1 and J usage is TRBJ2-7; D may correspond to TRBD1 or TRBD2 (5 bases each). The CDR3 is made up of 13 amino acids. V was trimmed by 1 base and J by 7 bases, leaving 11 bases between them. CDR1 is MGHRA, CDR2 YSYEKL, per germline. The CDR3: CASSQVTRGEQYF. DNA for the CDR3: TGCGCCAGCAGCCAAGTAACGAGGGGAGAGCAGTACTTC.

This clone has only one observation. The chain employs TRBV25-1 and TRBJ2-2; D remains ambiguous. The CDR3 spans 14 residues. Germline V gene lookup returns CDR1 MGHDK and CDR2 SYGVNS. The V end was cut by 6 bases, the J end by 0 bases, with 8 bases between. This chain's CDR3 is CASRTFSNTGELFF. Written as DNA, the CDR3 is TGTGCCAGCAGAACTTTTTCGAACACCGGGGAGCTGTTTTTT.

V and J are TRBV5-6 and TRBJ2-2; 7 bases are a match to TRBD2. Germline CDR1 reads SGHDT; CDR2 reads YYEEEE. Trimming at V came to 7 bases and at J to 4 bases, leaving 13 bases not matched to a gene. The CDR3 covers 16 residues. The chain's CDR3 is CASHNPSGVITGELFF. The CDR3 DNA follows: TGTGCCAGCCACAACCCCAGCGGGGTTATCACCGGGGAGCTGTTTTTT.

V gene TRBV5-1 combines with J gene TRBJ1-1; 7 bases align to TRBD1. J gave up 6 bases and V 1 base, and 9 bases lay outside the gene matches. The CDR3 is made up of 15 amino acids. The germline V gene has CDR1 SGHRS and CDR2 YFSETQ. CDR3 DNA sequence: TGCGCCAGCAGCTTGTGGCAGGGGGTCGGGTCTGAAGCTTTCTTT. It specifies CASSLWQGVGSEAFF.

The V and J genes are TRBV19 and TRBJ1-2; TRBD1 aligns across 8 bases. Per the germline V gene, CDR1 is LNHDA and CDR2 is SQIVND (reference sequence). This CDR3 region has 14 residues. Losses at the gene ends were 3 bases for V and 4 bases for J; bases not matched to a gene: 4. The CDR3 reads CASSILDRAYGYTF. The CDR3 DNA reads TGTGCCAGTAGTATTCTGGACAGGGCCTATGGCTACACCTTC.

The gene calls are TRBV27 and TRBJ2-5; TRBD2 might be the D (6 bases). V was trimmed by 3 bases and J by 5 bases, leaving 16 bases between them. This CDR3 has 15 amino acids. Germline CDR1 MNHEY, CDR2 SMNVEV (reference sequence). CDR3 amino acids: CASSFLGGPQETQYF. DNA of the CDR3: TGTGCCAGCAGTTTCTTGGGAGGTCCTCAGGAGACCCAGTACTTC.

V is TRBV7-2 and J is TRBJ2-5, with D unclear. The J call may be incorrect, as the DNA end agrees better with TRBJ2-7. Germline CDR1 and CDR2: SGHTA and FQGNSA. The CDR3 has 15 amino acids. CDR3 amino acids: CASSLDPATVREQYF. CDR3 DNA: TGTGCCAGCAGCTTAGACCCGGCCACCGTCCGCGAGCAGTACTTC.

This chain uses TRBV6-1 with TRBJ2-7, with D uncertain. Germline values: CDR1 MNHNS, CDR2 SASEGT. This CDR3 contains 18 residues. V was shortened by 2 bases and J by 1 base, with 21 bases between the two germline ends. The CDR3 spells CASSERVYGRRLSYEQYF. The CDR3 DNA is TGTGCCAGCAGTGAACGAGTATATGGCAGGCGCCTATCCTACGAGCAGTACTTC.

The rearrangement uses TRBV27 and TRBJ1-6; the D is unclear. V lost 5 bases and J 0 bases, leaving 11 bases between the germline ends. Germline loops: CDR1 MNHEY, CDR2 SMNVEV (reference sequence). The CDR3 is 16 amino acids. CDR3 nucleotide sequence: TGTGCCAGCAGTATGGACCCGAGCTCCTATAATTCACCCCTCCACTTT. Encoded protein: CASSMDPSSYNSPLHF.

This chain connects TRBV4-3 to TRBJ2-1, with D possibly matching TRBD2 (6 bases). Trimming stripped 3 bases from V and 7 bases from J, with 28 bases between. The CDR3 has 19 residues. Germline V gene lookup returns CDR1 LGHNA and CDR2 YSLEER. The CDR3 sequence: CASSHPQTPGDLAGNEQFF. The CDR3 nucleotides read TGCGCCAGCAGCCACCCTCAGACCCCGGGGGATCTGGCTGGTAATGAGCAGTTCTTC.

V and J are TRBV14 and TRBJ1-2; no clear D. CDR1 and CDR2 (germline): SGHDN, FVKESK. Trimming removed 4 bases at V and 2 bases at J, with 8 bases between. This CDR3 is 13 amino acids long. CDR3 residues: CASSLRPNYGYTF. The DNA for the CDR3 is TGTGCCAGCAGCCTTAGACCGAACTATGGCTACACCTTC.

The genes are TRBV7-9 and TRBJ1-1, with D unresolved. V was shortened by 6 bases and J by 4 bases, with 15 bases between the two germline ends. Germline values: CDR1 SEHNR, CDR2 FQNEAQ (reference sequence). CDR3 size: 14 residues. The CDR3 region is CASSAARIGTEAFF. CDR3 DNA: TGTGCCAGCAGTGCCGCAAGGATCGGCACTGAAGCTTTCTTT. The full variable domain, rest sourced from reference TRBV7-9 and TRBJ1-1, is DTGVSQNPRHKITKRGQNVTFRCDPISEHNRLYWYRQTLGQGPEFLTYFQNEAQLEKSRLLSDRFSAERPKGSFSTLEIQRTEQGDSAMYLCASSAARIGTEAFFGQGTRLTVV.

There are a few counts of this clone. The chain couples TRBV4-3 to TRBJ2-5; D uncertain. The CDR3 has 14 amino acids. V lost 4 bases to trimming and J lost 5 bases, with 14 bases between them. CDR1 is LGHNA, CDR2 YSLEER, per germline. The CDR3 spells CASSPHPSAETQYF. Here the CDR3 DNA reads TGCGCCAGCAGCCCCCACCCGTCGGCTGAGACCCAGTACTTC.

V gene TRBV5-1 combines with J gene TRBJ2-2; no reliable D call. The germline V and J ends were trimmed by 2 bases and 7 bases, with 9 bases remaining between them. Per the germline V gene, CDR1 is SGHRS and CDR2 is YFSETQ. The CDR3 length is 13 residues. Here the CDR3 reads CASSFNLDGELFF. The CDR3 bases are TGCGCCAGCAGCTTTAATTTGGACGGGGAGCTGTTTTTT. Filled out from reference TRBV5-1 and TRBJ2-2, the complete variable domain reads KAGVTQTPRYLIKTRGQQVTLSCSPISGHRSVSWYQQTPGQGLQFLFEYFSETQRNKGNFPGRFSGRQFSNSRSEMNVSTLELGDSALYLCASSFNLDGELFFGEGSRLTVL.

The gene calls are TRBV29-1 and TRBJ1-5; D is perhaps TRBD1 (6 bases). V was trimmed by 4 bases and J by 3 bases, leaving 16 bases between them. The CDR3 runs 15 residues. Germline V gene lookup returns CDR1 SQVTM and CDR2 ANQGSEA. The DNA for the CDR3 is TGCAGCGTTGGACAAGCCAGGGGAGTCAATCAGCCCCAGCATTTT. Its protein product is CSVGQARGVNQPQHF.

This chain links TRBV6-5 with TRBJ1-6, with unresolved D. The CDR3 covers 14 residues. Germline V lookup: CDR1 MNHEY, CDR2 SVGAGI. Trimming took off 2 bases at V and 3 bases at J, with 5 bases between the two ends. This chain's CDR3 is CASSYRDYNSPLHF. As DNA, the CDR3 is TGTGCCAGCAGTTACAGGGACTATAATTCACCCCTCCACTTT.

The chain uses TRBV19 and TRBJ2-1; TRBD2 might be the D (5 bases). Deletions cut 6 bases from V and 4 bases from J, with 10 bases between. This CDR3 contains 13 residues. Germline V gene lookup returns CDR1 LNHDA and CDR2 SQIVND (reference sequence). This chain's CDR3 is CASRLGNYNEQFF. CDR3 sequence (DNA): TGTGCCAGTAGGCTCGGGAATTACAATGAGCAGTTCTTC.

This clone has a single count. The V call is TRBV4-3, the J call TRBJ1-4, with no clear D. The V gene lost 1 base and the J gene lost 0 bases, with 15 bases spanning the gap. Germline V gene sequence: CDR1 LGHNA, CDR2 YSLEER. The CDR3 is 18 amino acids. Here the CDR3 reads CASSQVKGMAPTNEKLFF. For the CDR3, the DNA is TGCGCCAGCAGCCAAGTTAAAGGGATGGCACCAACTAATGAAAAACTGTTTTTT.

In DNA, the CDR3 is TGTGCCAGCAGCCAAAACCGGGACAGGTCCTTAAGGAGGACTGAAGCTTTCTTT. Translation: CASSQNRDRSLRRTEAFF. J is TRBJ1-1 and V is TRBV16, with 8 positions matching TRBD1. The trim removed 2 bases at V and 5 bases at J, leaving 16 bases unmatched. Looked up from germline, CDR1 is KGHSY and CDR2 is FQNENV. The length of the CDR3 is 18 residues.

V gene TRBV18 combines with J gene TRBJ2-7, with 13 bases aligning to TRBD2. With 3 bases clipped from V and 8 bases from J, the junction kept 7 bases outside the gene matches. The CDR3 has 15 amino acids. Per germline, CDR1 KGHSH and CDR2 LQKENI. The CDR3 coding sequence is TGTGCCAGCTCACCTTCCGGGACTAGCGGGGCCCAGCAGTACTTC. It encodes CASSPSGTSGAQQYF.

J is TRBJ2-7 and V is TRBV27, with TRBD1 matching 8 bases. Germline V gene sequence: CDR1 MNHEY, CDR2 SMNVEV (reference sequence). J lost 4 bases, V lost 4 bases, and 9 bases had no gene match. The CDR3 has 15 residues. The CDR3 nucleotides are TGTGCCAGCAGTTCAAGACAGGGGTATACGTACGAGCAGTACGTC. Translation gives CASSSRQGYTYEQYV.